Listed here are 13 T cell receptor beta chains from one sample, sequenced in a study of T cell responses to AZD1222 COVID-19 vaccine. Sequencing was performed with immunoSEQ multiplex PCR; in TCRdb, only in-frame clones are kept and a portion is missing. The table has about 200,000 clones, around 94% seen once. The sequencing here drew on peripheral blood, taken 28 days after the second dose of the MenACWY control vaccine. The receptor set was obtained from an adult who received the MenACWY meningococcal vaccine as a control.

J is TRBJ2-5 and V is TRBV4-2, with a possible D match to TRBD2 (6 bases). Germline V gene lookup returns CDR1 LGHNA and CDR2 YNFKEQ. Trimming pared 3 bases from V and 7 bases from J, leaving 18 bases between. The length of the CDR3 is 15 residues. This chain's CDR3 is CASSQALGGVGTQYF. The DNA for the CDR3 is TGTGCCAGCAGCCAGGCACTAGGAGGGGTTGGGACCCAGTACTTC.

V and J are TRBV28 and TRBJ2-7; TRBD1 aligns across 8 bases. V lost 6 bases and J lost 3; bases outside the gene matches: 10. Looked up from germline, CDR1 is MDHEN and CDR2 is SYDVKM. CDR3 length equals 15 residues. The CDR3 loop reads CASRLGTGGSYEQYF. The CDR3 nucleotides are TGTGCCAGCAGACTCGGGACAGGAGGTAGCTACGAGCAGTACTTC.

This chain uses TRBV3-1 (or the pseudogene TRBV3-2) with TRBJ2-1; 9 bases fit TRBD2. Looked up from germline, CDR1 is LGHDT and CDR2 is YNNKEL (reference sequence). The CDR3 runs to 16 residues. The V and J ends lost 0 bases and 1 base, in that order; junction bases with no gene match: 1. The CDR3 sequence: CASSQEGLASYNEQFF. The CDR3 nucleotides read TGTGCCAGCAGCCAAGAAGGACTAGCGTCCTACAATGAGCAGTTCTTC.

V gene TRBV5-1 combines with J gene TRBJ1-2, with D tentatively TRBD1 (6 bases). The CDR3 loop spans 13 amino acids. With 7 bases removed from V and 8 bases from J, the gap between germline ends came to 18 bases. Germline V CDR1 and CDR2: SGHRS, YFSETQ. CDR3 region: CASGGGGLYGYTF. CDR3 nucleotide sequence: TGCGCCAGCGGCGGCGGGGGGCTATACGGCTACACCTTC. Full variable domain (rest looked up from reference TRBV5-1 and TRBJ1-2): KAGVTQTPRYLIKTRGQQVTLSCSPISGHRSVSWYQQTPGQGLQFLFEYFSETQRNKGNFPGRFSGRQFSNSRSEMNVSTLELGDSALYLCASGGGGLYGYTFGSGTRLTVV.

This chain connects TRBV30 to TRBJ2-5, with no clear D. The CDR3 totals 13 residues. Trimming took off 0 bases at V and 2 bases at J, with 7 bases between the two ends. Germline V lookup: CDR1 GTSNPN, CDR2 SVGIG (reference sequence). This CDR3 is CAWSVPLQETQYF. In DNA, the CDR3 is TGTGCCTGGAGTGTTCCACTGCAAGAGACCCAGTACTTC.

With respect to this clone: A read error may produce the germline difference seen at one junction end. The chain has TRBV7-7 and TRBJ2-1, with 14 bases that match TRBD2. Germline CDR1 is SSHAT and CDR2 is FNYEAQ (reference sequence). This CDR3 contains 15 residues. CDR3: CASSPGLAGVNEQFF. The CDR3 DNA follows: TGTGCTAGCAGCCCGGGACTAGCGGGAGTCAATGAGCAGTTCTTC.

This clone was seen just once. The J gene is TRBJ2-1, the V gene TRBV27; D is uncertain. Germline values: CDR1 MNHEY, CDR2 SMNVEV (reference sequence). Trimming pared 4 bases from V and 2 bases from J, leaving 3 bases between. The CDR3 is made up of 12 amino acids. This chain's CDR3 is CASSSTYNEQFF. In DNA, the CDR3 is TGTGCCAGCAGTTCAACCTACAATGAGCAGTTCTTC.

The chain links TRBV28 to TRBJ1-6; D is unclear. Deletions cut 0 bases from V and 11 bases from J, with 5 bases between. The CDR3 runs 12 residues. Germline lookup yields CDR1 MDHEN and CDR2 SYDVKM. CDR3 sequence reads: CASSLWGPPLHF. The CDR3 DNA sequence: TGTGCCAGCAGTTTATGGGGTCCACCCCTCCACTTT.

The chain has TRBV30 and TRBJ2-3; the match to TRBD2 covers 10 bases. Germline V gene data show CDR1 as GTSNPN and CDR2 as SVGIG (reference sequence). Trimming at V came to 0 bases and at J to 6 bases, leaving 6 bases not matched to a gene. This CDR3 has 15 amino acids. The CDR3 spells CAWSVRAGGGDTQYF. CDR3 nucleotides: TGTGCCTGGAGTGTACGAGCGGGGGGGGGCGATACGCAGTATTTT.

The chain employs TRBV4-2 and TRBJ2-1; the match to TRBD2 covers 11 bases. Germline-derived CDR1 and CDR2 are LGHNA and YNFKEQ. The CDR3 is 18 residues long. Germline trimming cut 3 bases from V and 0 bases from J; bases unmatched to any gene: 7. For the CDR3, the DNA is TGTGCCAGCAGCCAGAATAGCGGGGGGGCTCACTCCTACAATGAGCAGTTCTTC. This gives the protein CASSQNSGGAHSYNEQFF.

The CDR3 loop reads CASSFRQENSPLHF. CDR3 DNA sequence: TGTGCCAGCAGTTTCCGACAGGAGAATTCACCCCTCCACTTT. The rearrangement uses TRBV2 and TRBJ1-6; D perhaps matches TRBD1 (6 bases). This CDR3 region has 14 residues. The germline gives CDR1 SNHLY, CDR2 FYNNEI. Deletions cut 5 bases from V and 7 bases from J, with 12 bases between.

The CDR3 nucleotides are TGTGCCAGCAGCTTGACAGGGGTCAGTGAGCAGTTCTTC. Translation gives CASSLTGVSEQFF. The V call is TRBV11-3, the J call TRBJ2-1; 8 bases match TRBD1. There are 13 residues in the CDR3. The junction had 4 bases not matched to a gene; V was cut back by 3 bases and J by 9 bases. From germline, CDR1 is SGHNT and CDR2 YENEEA.

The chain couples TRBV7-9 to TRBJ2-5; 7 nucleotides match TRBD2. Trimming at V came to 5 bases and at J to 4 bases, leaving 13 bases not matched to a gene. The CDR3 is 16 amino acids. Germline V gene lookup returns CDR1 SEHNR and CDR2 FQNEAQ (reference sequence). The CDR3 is CASSMTFSGEGETQYF. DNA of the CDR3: TGTGCCAGCAGCATGACCTTCAGCGGGGAAGGAGAGACCCAGTACTTC. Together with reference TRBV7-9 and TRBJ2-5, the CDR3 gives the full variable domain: DTGVSQNPRHKITKRGQNVTFRCDPISEHNRLYWYRQTLGQGPEFLTYFQNEAQLEKSRLLSDRFSAERPKGSFSTLEIQRTEQGDSAMYLCASSMTFSGEGETQYFGPGTRLLVL.